The 15 T cell receptor beta chains below come from one sample, sequenced in a study of T cells after yellow fever vaccination. TCRdb reprocessed the 5' RACE reads via MiXCR and lists one record per CDR3 protein. The data show approximately 300,000 distinct CDR3 sequences, about 9.5% seen once. Sequencing was performed on PBMCs, taken on the day of the first yellow fever vaccination. The receptors derive from a man between 18 and 29 years old who received the YFV17D yellow fever vaccine.

There are a few counts of this clonotype. The CDR3 loop is CASSSGTHYEQYV. The CDR3 DNA reads as TGTGCCAGCAGTTCCGGGACACACTACGAGCAGTACGTC. This chain links TRBV2 with TRBJ2-7; D perhaps matches TRBD1 (6 bases). From germline, CDR1 is SNHLY and CDR2 FYNNEI. CDR3 length: 13 amino acids. Trimming removed 5 bases at V and 3 bases at J, with 11 bases between.

This clonotype has at least ten counts. The chain uses TRBV27 and TRBJ2-3; 11 bases are a match to TRBD2. Losses at the gene ends were 6 bases for V and 2 bases for J; bases not matched to a gene: 4. This CDR3 is built from 15 residues. Germline CDR1 MNHEY, CDR2 SMNVEV (reference sequence). CDR3 sequence: CASSLGLADTDTQYF. CDR3 coding DNA: TGTGCCAGCAGCCTGGGACTAGCGGACACAGATACGCAGTATTTT.

This chain links TRBV4-3 with TRBJ1-1; D may be TRBD1 (6 bases). The CDR3 extends over 17 amino acids. Trimming shortened V by 1 base and J by 0 bases, and 15 bases separated the two germline ends. CDR1 LGHNA and CDR2 YSLEER come from the germline V gene. The CDR3: CASSQALRGTVNTEAFF. In DNA form, the CDR3 reads TGCGCCAGCAGCCAAGCCCTAAGGGGGACTGTGAACACTGAAGCTTTCTTT.

The chain joins TRBV4-1 to TRBJ2-7; no reliable D call. Per germline, CDR1 MGHRA and CDR2 YSYEKL. Deletions cut 4 bases from V and 4 bases from J, with 8 bases between. This CDR3 is 12 amino acids long. Written as DNA, the CDR3 is TGCGCCAGCAGCCCCTGGGTTTACGAGCAGTACGTC. Protein sequence: CASSPWVYEQYV.

Here the CDR3 reads CASSSTSFPTDTQYF. The CDR3 nucleotides are TGTGCCAGCAGCTCGACTAGCTTCCCCACAGATACGCAGTATTTT. This chain uses TRBV5-5 with TRBJ2-3, with TRBD2 matching over 7 bases. The CDR3 loop spans 15 amino acids. The ends lost 3 bases at V and 2 bases at J; junction bases unmatched: 6. The V gene's germline CDR1 is SGHKS and CDR2 YYEKEE (reference sequence).

The chain joins TRBV5-4 to TRBJ2-1, with 8 bases that match TRBD1. Germline V gene sequence: CDR1 SGHNT, CDR2 YYREEE (reference sequence). CDR3 size: 15 residues. With 3 bases clipped from V and 2 bases from J, the junction kept 4 bases outside the gene matches. The CDR3 loop reads CASSSWTGTYNEQFF. The CDR3 DNA follows: TGTGCCAGCAGCTCCTGGACAGGGACCTACAATGAGCAGTTCTTC.

The chain combines TRBV4-3 with TRBJ2-5; no clear D gene. The germline V and J ends were trimmed by 4 bases and 2 bases, with 14 bases remaining between them. Germline V CDR1 and CDR2: LGHNA, YSLEER. CDR3 size: 15 residues. CDR3 DNA sequence: TGCGCCAGCAGCCGAGGACCCGTTCCTCAAGAGACCCAGTACTTC. Its protein is CASSRGPVPQETQYF.

This clonotype has a handful of counts. The V and J genes are TRBV6-5 and TRBJ2-5; D possibly corresponds to TRBD1 (7 bases). V dropped 3 bases and J dropped 4 bases, with 15 bases sitting between them. Germline CDR1 MNHEY, CDR2 SVGAGI. There are 15 residues in the CDR3. The CDR3 region has the DNA TGTGCCAGCAGTTATTCCGGGACAGCGGGAGAGACCCAGTACTTC. Translated: CASSYSGTAGETQYF.

This clonotype has at least ten counts. The rearrangement links TRBV6-1 to TRBJ2-1, with 7 bases matching TRBD2. The CDR3 is 14 amino acids. Germline-derived CDR1 and CDR2 are MNHNS and SASEGT. V was clipped by 11 bases and J by 6 bases; unmatched bases: 13. The CDR3 bases are TGTGCCGTTAAGAGGGAGGGTGAAGGCAATGAGCAGTTCTTC. It codes for CAVKREGEGNEQFF.

This clonotype was found a few times. The V call is TRBV10-3, the J call TRBJ1-1, with TRBD1 matching over 7 bases. V lost 10 bases, J lost 4 bases, and 6 bases stayed unmatched. Germline CDR1 is ENHRY and CDR2 is SYGVKD. The CDR3 runs to 12 residues. CDR3 amino acids: CATNRGGTEAFF. CDR3 DNA: TGTGCCACAAACAGGGGCGGCACTGAAGCTTTCTTT.

CDR3 bases: TGCGCCAGCAGCCAAGATCGGAGGACAGTGATTAATTCACCCCTCCACTTT. Translated, it gives CASSQDRRTVINSPLHF. This chain uses TRBV4-1 with TRBJ1-6, with a weak D call TRBD1 (6 bases). In germline, CDR1 is MGHRA, CDR2 YSYEKL. The CDR3 totals 17 residues. V lost 0 bases to trimming and J lost 6 bases, with 15 bases between them.

This chain connects TRBV5-4 to TRBJ1-5; D ambiguous. CDR3 length: 15 amino acids. V was pared by 0 bases and J by 4 bases, with 11 bases between. The germline CDR1 and CDR2 sequences are SGHNT and YYREEE (reference sequence). The CDR3 sequence: CASSLDPGANQPQHF. In nucleotides, the CDR3 is TGTGCCAGCAGCTTGGATCCAGGAGCGAATCAGCCCCAGCATTTT.

In its sample, this clonotype was seen a few times. The V gene is TRBV7-2, the J gene TRBJ2-7; 10 bases fit TRBD1. The CDR3 covers 12 residues. The V gene's germline CDR1 is SGHTA and CDR2 FQGNSA. V trimming: 4 bases; J trimming: 9 bases; junction bases outside the gene matches: 3. The CDR3 DNA reads as TGTGCCAGCAGCTATAGGGACAGGGGGCAGTACTTC. The encoded protein is CASSYRDRGQYF.

This chain joins TRBV7-2 and TRBJ2-3; unclear D gene. The CDR3 has 14 amino acids. V was shortened by 5 bases and J by 1 base, with 10 bases between the two germline ends. The germline V gene has CDR1 SGHTA and CDR2 FQGNSA. CDR3 loop: CASSPTGRTDTQYF. In nucleotides, the CDR3 is TGTGCCAGCAGCCCGACTGGGCGCACAGATACGCAGTATTTT.

This clonotype was recorded at least ten times. This sequence joins TRBV21-1 and TRBJ1-5; TRBD1, as called in the table, went unchecked against the DNA. TRBV21-1 is an annotated pseudogene. This CDR3 has 14 amino acids. The CDR3 DNA is TGTGCCACTGGGGGAACCGATAGCAATCAGCCCCAGCATTTT. Amino acids: CATGGTDSNQPQHF.